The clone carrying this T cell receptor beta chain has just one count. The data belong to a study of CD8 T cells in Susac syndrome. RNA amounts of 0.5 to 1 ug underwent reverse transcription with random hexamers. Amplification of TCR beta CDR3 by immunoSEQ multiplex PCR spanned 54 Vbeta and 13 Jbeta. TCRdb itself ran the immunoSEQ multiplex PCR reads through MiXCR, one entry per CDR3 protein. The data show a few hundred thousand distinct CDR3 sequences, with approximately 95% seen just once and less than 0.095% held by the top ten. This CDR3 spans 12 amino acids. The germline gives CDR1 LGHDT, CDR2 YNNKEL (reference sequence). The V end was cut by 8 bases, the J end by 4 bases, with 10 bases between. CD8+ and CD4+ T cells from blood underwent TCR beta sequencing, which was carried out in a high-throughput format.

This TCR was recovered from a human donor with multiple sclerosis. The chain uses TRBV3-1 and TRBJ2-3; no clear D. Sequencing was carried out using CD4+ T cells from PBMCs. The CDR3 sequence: CASSASADTQYF. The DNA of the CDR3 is TGTGCCAGCTCAGCGAGCGCAGATACGCAGTATTTT.